This T cell receptor (beta chain) derives from a study of prognosis after radiotherapy for stage I lung cancer. Study summary: In about 15 patients the disease was a newly diagnosed primary stage I lung tumor, whereas several had oligometastatic NSCLC following surgical resection of the primary tumor. Patients (about 14 men, over five women) were aged 53 to 84, median 74.5 years.

Study-level points and caveats: Among patients who developed distant metastases, Shannon entropy after stereotactic body radiation therapy was lower.

The CDR3 is 17 residues long. Germline lookup yields CDR1 MNHNS and CDR2 SASEGT. Worth noting for this clonotype: Its antigen is as yet unknown. A single base is all that separates this from a far larger clone, so a read error is likely.

Amplification of the TCR beta CDR3 (from genomic DNA) was done by two-round multiplex PCR. Initially, in first-round PCR, primers specific to each TRBV and TRBJ gene were used. Via MiXCR, TCRdb re-called the multiplex PCR reads, giving one row per CDR3 protein. The sample lists some 28,000 distinct CDR3 sequences, roughly 30% occurring once. This TCR was sampled from a donor aged 50 or older with non-small cell lung cancer. The source material was PBMCs, sampled before or after stereotactic body radiation therapy (not recorded which). The V call is TRBV6-1, the J call TRBJ2-7; 7 positions agree with TRBD2. TRBJ2-1 explains the end of the DNA better; the J call may be wrong. The CDR3 DNA reads TGTGCCAGCAGACCACCTATCGGGGGGAGCGCCTACAATGAGCAGTTCTTC. Protein sequence: CASRPPIGGSAYNEQFF.